The 26 T cell receptor beta chains given below trace back to one sample, sequenced in a study of CD8+CD57+ T cells in acquired aplastic anemia. The study profiled TCR beta VDJ and CDR3 using genomic DNA as template. MiXCR was run by TCRdb on the reads, yielding one entry per CDR3 protein. The table has 200,000 to 300,000 distinct CDR3 sequences, around 45% seen once; the top ten hold roughly 8%. The sequenced patients had an expansion of CD8+CD57+ cells seen by flow cytometry. Source material: sorted CD4+, CD8+, or CD8+CD57+ T cells (not recorded which) from PBMCs. These receptors originate from a human donor with aplastic anemia.

The rearrangement uses TRBV19 and TRBJ2-3; 9 bases are a match to TRBD2. V was pared by 10 bases and J by 1 base, with 9 bases of the junction left unmatched. Germline lookup yields CDR1 LNHDA and CDR2 SQIVND (reference sequence). This CDR3 is built from 15 residues. The CDR3 coding sequence is TGTGCCACAAAAATTAGCGGGGGCCGCACAGATACGCAGTATTTT. Translation: CATKISGGRTDTQYF. The full variable domain, in which reference TRBV19 and TRBJ2-3 provide the parts outside the CDR3, is DGGITQSPKYLFRKEGQNVTLSCEQNLNHDAMYWYRQDPGQGLRLIYYSQIVNDFQKGDIAEGYSVSREKKESFPLTVTSAQKNPTAFYLCATKISGGRTDTQYFGPGTRLTVL.

In the case of this clonotype: A read error is possible here, since a much larger clone lies one base away. This chain links TRBV6-1 with TRBJ2-7; D is unclear. The germline gives CDR1 MNHNS, CDR2 SASEGT. The CDR3 sequence is 14 residues long. The ends were cut back, 4 bases at V and 3 bases at J, with 13 bases in the middle. CDR3 sequence reads: CASSVSETSYEQYF. The CDR3 DNA reads as TGTGCCAGCAGTGTGAGCGAAACAAGCTACGAGCAGTACTTC.

In this sample, this clonotype turned up a few times. The rearrangement links TRBV7-3 to TRBJ2-1, with no clear D. The length of the CDR3 is 13 residues. V lost 2 bases and J lost 5, with 7 bases in between. Germline V lookup: CDR1 SGHTA, CDR2 FQGTGA. In nucleotides, the CDR3 is TGTGCCAGCAGCTTAGGGCAGAACAATGAGCAGTTCTTC. Protein product: CASSLGQNNEQFF.

There are many counts of this clonotype. V usage is TRBV27 and J usage is TRBJ1-1; TRBD1 might be the D (5 bases). With 8 bases removed from V and 7 bases from J, the gap between germline ends came to 11 bases. Germline V CDR1 and CDR2: MNHEY, SMNVEV (reference sequence). This CDR3 spans 11 amino acids. The DNA for the CDR3 is TGTGCCAGCTGGGACGGCCGTGAAGCTTTCTTT. This encodes CASWDGREAFF.

The chain carries TRBV3-1 and TRBJ1-4, with TRBD1 matching over 9 bases. The CDR3 runs 14 residues. Germline V lookup: CDR1 LGHDT, CDR2 YNNKEL (reference sequence). V gave up 6 bases and J gave up 4 bases; unmatched junction bases: 3. The CDR3 loop is CASSRGQGNEKLFF. The CDR3 coding sequence is TGTGCCAGCAGTCGGGGACAGGGTAATGAAAAACTGTTTTTT.

This clonotype has ten or more counts. The chain couples TRBV4-1 to TRBJ2-5, with 10 positions matching TRBD2. This CDR3 comprises 16 residues. Trimming cost V 0 bases and J 5 bases; bases outside gene matches: 6. The germline V gene has CDR1 MGHRA and CDR2 YSYEKL. CDR3 region: CASSQEGGLAVETQYF. The CDR3 bases are TGCGCCAGCAGCCAAGAGGGAGGACTAGCGGTGGAGACCCAGTACTTC.

This clonotype was counted between two and nine times. This chain uses TRBV29-1 with TRBJ2-3, with D perhaps TRBD2 (6 bases). Trimming shortened V by 7 bases and J by 1 base, and 15 bases separated the two germline ends. Germline CDR1 reads SQVTM; CDR2 reads ANQGSEA. The CDR3 has 14 residues. The CDR3 region is CSGTHGGGTDTQYF. As DNA, the CDR3 is TGCAGCGGGACCCACGGAGGGGGCACAGATACGCAGTATTTT.

This clonotype has at least ten counts. The chain carries TRBV2 and TRBJ1-2; TRBD1 might be the D (6 bases). The CDR3 totals 16 residues. Trimming took off 9 bases at V and 3 bases at J, with 23 bases between the two ends. The V gene's germline CDR1 is SNHLY and CDR2 FYNNEI. CDR3 bases: TGTGCCAGGGAAACTGAGGTCAGGGGAATCGACTATGGCTACACCTTC. It encodes CARETEVRGIDYGYTF.

This clonotype was detected ten times or more. The gene calls are TRBV13 and TRBJ1-2; D call uncertain. This CDR3 has 13 amino acids. Per germline, CDR1 PRHDT and CDR2 FYEKMQ (reference sequence). Between the trimmed V and J ends, which lost 3 bases and 3 bases, there was a span of 8 bases. The CDR3 sequence is CASSFGTHYGYTF. The CDR3 nucleotides read TGTGCCAGCAGCTTCGGCACCCACTATGGCTACACCTTC.

The chain carries TRBV11-1 and TRBJ1-2; the match to TRBD1 covers 10 bases. This CDR3 comprises 16 residues. CDR1 and CDR2 from the germline V gene are SGHAT and FQDESV (reference sequence). Germline trimming cut 7 bases from V and 2 bases from J; bases unmatched to any gene: 10. Written as DNA, the CDR3 is TGTGCCAGCACCCTTTTCGGGACAGGGGTAAACTATGGCTACACCTTC. This codes for CASTLFGTGVNYGYTF. Together with reference TRBV11-1 and TRBJ1-2, the CDR3 gives the full variable domain: EAEVAQSPRYKITEKSQAVAFWCDPISGHATLYWYRQILGQGPELLVQFQDESVVDDSQLPKDRFSAERLKGVDSTLKIQPAELGDSAMYLCASTLFGTGVNYGYTFGSGTRLTVV.

This clonotype was counted at least ten times. V is TRBV28 and J is TRBJ2-7; 10 nucleotides align to TRBD2. This CDR3 contains 13 residues. Germline V gives CDR1 MDHEN, CDR2 SYDVKM. V was clipped by 7 bases and J by 6 bases; unmatched bases: 6. The CDR3 region has the DNA TGTGCCAGCAAGCTAGCGGGAGCCCCCGAGCAGTACTTC. Amino acids: CASKLAGAPEQYF.

This rearrangement joins TRBV10-3 to TRBJ1-1; a possible D gene is TRBD1 (5 bases). CDR3 length: 14 residues. From germline, CDR1 is ENHRY and CDR2 SYGVKD. Trimming took off 8 bases at V and 3 bases at J, with 16 bases between the two ends. CDR3 DNA sequence: TGTGCCATCGGAACTGGAGGAGGGGACACTGAAGCTTTCTTT. It is translated as CAIGTGGGDTEAFF.

The V gene is TRBV13, the J gene TRBJ2-5, with D possibly being TRBD1 (5 bases). V gave up 5 bases and J gave up 5 bases, with 15 bases separating them. From germline, CDR1 is PRHDT and CDR2 FYEKMQ (reference sequence). This CDR3 contains 14 residues. DNA for the CDR3: TGTGCCAGCAGCCCCACATGGGGCTGGGAGACCCAGTACTTC. Its protein product is CASSPTWGWETQYF.

The rearrangement links TRBV3-1 to TRBJ2-7, with 8 bases lining up with TRBD1. V was clipped by 2 bases and J by 4 bases; unmatched bases: 13. This CDR3 has 17 amino acids. The V gene's germline CDR1 is LGHDT and CDR2 YNNKEL (reference sequence). The CDR3 region is CASSQKHRQGISYEQYF. For the CDR3, the DNA is TGTGCCAGCAGCCAAAAACACCGACAGGGGATTTCGTACGAGCAGTACTTC.

This clonotype was detected many times. The chain uses TRBV12-3 or TRBV12-4 and TRBJ2-7, with a possible D match to TRBD1 (6 bases). With 4 bases removed from V and 6 bases from J, the gap between germline ends came to 7 bases. The CDR3 length is 11 residues. This chain's CDR3 is CASSYRVEQYF. DNA for the CDR3: TGTGCCAGCAGTTACAGGGTCGAGCAGTACTTC.

The rearrangement links TRBV10-3 to TRBJ2-5; D is ambiguous. The CDR3 loop spans 16 amino acids. In germline, CDR1 is ENHRY, CDR2 SYGVKD. The V gene lost 4 bases and the J gene lost 5 bases, with 20 bases spanning the gap. For the CDR3, the DNA is TGTGCCATCAGTGGCCCGGACGCGAACACCGGGGAGACCCAGTACTTC. It encodes CAISGPDANTGETQYF.

The gene calls are TRBV2 and TRBJ2-7; either TRBD1 or TRBD2 may fit D (5 bases each). The CDR3 covers 14 residues. The V gene's germline CDR1 is SNHLY and CDR2 FYNNEI. Trimming shortened V by 5 bases and J by 4 bases, and 15 bases separated the two germline ends. The CDR3 coding sequence is TGTGCCAGCAGTAACCGGGGCAGAGCGTACGAGCAGTACTTC. Translating it yields CASSNRGRAYEQYF. The variable domain in full, completed from reference TRBV2 and TRBJ2-7, reads EPEVTQTPSHQVTQMGQEVILRCVPISNHLYFYWYRQILGQKVEFLVSFYNNEISEKSEIFDDQFSVERPDGSNFTLKIRSTKLEDSAMYFCASSNRGRAYEQYFGPGTRLTVT.

The chain employs TRBV7-3 and TRBJ2-7; 11 nucleotides match TRBD2. CDR3 size: 15 residues. V lost 6 bases to trimming and J lost 2 bases; unmatched junction nucleotides: 6. Germline V gene lookup returns CDR1 SGHTA and CDR2 FQGTGA. The CDR3 DNA follows: TGTGCCAGCAGAACCGGGACTAGCGGAACCTACGAGCAGTACTTC. Translating gives CASRTGTSGTYEQYF.

This chain joins TRBV7-2 and TRBJ2-6; tentative D call: TRBD2 (6 bases). CDR1 and CDR2 (germline): SGHTA, FQGNSA. V lost 5 bases to trimming and J lost 2 bases, with 10 bases between them. CDR3 size: 15 residues. CDR3 nucleotide sequence: TGTGCCAGCAGCAAGGAGGGGACTGGGGCCAACGTCCTGACTTTC. Residues: CASSKEGTGANVLTF.

Regarding this clonotype: A much larger clonotype is one base distant, so this may be a read error. The J gene is TRBJ1-2, the V gene TRBV12-5, with 8 positions matching TRBD1. Germline CDR1 is LGHNT and CDR2 is FRNRAP. This CDR3 has 15 amino acids. The CDR3 here is CASIALNQGAIGCTF. CDR3 sequence (DNA): TGTGCTAGCATAGCCCTTAATCAGGGGGCCATCGGCTGCACCTTC.

This clonotype has a count of ten or more. CDR3 sequence reads: CASSRMSGSPYGYTF. Here the CDR3 DNA reads TGTGCCAGCAGCCGAATGTCAGGGAGCCCCTATGGCTACACCTTC. This chain connects TRBV7-8 to TRBJ1-2, with a possible D match to TRBD1 (5 bases). CDR3 length: 15 amino acids. The V gene's germline CDR1 is SGHVS and CDR2 FQNEAQ. V lost 5 bases to trimming and J lost 4 bases, with 17 bases between them.

V is TRBV12-5 and J is TRBJ1-2, with D maybe TRBD1 (5 bases). Germline V gene lookup returns CDR1 LGHNT and CDR2 FRNRAP. The CDR3 totals 12 residues. The CDR3 DNA reads as TGTGCCAGCAGTTTAGTTGGGGGTACGTGCACCTTC. This gives the protein CASSLVGGTCTF.

This clonotype was detected once. The chain is built from TRBV7-6 and TRBJ2-7; TRBD2 might be the D (6 bases). This CDR3 contains 15 residues. Trimming took 1 base from V and 4 from J, leaving 14 bases between them. From germline, CDR1 is SGHVS and CDR2 FNYEAQ. The CDR3 reads CASSLGAPGTYEQYF. DNA for the CDR3: TGTGCCAGCAGCTTAGGAGCGCCCGGGACTTACGAGCAGTACTTC.

A remark on this clonotype: One end of the junction is discordant with germline, which a read error may explain. The rearrangement links TRBV20-1 to TRBJ2-2, with no clear D. This CDR3 has 8 amino acids. CDR1 is DFQATT and CDR2 is SNEGSKA in the germline V gene (reference sequence). The CDR3 coding sequence is TGCAGTGCTAGTGGCCCGGGTTTT. Its protein product is CSASGPGF.

This clonotype was seen repeatedly, ten times or more. The CDR3 sequence is CASSVGTAIYGYTF. CDR3 bases: TGTGCCAGCAGCGTAGGGACAGCAATCTATGGCTACACCTTC. V and J are TRBV9 and TRBJ1-2; possible D gene TRBD1, 6 bases. Trimming removed 0 bases at V and 4 bases at J, with 10 bases between. This CDR3 comprises 14 residues. Germline CDR1 reads SGDLS; CDR2 reads YYNGEE.

This clonotype was recorded many times. The J gene is TRBJ2-1, the V gene TRBV10-2; possibly TRBD1 for D (5 bases). The CDR3 covers 21 residues. Trimming left V 7 bases short and J 9 bases short, with 40 bases between. Germline V gene data show CDR1 as WSHSY and CDR2 as SAAADI. The CDR3 spells CASIGLTTEYGGELLGVEQFF. CDR3 nucleotides: TGCGCCAGCATAGGGCTGACCACGGAATACGGCGGAGAGCTCCTAGGGGTTGAGCAGTTCTTC.